The 23 T cell receptor beta chains given below trace back to one sample, sequenced in a study of regulatory T cells in long-lasting Graves disease. Specified time point: newly diagnosed GD, antithyroid drugs for less than 3 months. RNA from PBMCs was the source of the TCR library. Libraries of TCR beta came from iRepertoire HTBI primers plus Arm-PCR of CDR3 regions. One entry per CDR3 protein, called by TCRdb with MiXCR from the multiplex PCR reads. In the table there are about 540,000 distinct CDR3 sequences, approximately 15% of which are singletons. These data also featured in a second study, about T cells in Graves' hyperthyroidism and ophthalmopathy.

Material: peripheral blood mononuclear cells (PBMCs), obtained at new diagnosis, from a patient treated with antithyroid drugs. The receptors originated from a man younger than 40 with Graves disease.

This clonotype was observed many times. The rearrangement uses TRBV2 and TRBJ1-1; no definite D call. CDR1 SNHLY and CDR2 FYNNEI come from the germline V gene. With 8 bases removed from V and 0 bases from J, the gap between germline ends came to 13 bases. This CDR3 is built from 14 residues. The CDR3 DNA follows: TGTGCCAGCGGCCTACTGACGGTGAACACTGAAGCTTTCTTT. Protein product: CASGLLTVNTEAFF.

This chain connects TRBV19 to TRBJ2-2; maybe TRBD1 (6 bases). This CDR3 comprises 14 residues. V lost 0 bases, J lost 13 bases, and 15 bases lay in between. The germline gives CDR1 LNHDA, CDR2 SQIVND (reference sequence). The CDR3 is CASSIDRRDILLFF. In DNA form, the CDR3 reads TGTGCCAGTAGTATAGACCGACGGGACATATTGCTGTTTTTT.

The V call is TRBV10-3, the J call TRBJ2-3, with 12 bases identical to TRBD2. Per germline, CDR1 ENHRY and CDR2 SYGVKD. J gave up 3 bases and V 6 bases, and 4 bases lay outside the gene matches. The CDR3 runs to 15 residues. The CDR3 sequence: CAIRLTSGRTDTQYF. The CDR3 DNA sequence: TGTGCCATCAGGCTGACTAGCGGGAGAACAGATACGCAGTATTTT.

This clonotype was recorded at least ten times. V usage is TRBV7-9 and J usage is TRBJ2-3; D unresolved. Trimming removed 7 bases from V and 5 bases from J, with 13 bases in between. The CDR3 is 13 amino acids. Germline CDR1 is SEHNR and CDR2 is FQNEAQ (reference sequence). CDR3 residues: CASTSSTRDTQYF. CDR3 DNA: TGTGCCAGCACCTCCTCCACGCGAGATACGCAGTATTTT.

The chain has TRBV5-8 and TRBJ2-4; 9 bases align to TRBD1. The ends lost 4 bases at V and 4 bases at J; junction bases unmatched: 9. Germline V gene data show CDR1 as SGHTS and CDR2 as YDEGEE. CDR3 length equals 16 residues. CDR3 bases: TGTGCCAGCAGCGCTTTGCCGGGACAGGGTAAAAACATTCAGTACTTC. As protein: CASSALPGQGKNIQYF.

The chain has TRBV9 and TRBJ1-2; D is undetermined. CDR1 SGDLS and CDR2 YYNGEE come from the germline V gene. This CDR3 contains 16 residues. Trimming took off 0 bases at V and 1 base at J, with 13 bases between the two ends. CDR3 sequence (DNA): TGTGCCAGCAGCGTAGTAGCGGCGGAAAGTAACTATGGCTACACCTTC. It codes for CASSVVAAESNYGYTF.

In this sample, this clonotype turned up many times. The chain joins TRBV2 to TRBJ1-1, with D unclear. The CDR3 runs 14 residues. V was shortened by 4 bases and J by 6 bases, with 15 bases between the two germline ends. Germline CDR1 SNHLY, CDR2 FYNNEI. The DNA for the CDR3 is TGTGCCAGCAGTGTGGGGTGGCTCCCGTCTGAAGCTTTCTTT. Translation gives CASSVGWLPSEAFF.

This chain joins TRBV24-1 and TRBJ2-1; perhaps TRBD1 as D (7 bases). Trimming stripped 3 bases from V and 10 bases from J, with 15 bases between. The length of the CDR3 is 14 residues. CDR1 is KGHDR and CDR2 is SFDVKD in the germline V gene. The CDR3 is CATSDPQGEAEQFF. CDR3 nucleotide sequence: TGTGCCACCAGTGATCCCCAGGGGGAGGCGGAGCAGTTCTTC.

This clonotype occurred many times. The chain carries TRBV29-1 and TRBJ1-3; tentative D call: TRBD1 (5 bases). The CDR3 loop spans 15 amino acids. The V gene lost 0 bases and the J gene lost 0 bases, with 9 bases spanning the gap. In germline, CDR1 is SQVTM, CDR2 ANQGSEA. The CDR3: CSVEDWGVSGNTIYF. CDR3 nucleotide sequence: TGCAGCGTTGAAGACTGGGGGGTCTCTGGAAACACCATATATTTT.

This clonotype was found a few times. The chain joins TRBV12-3 or TRBV12-4 to TRBJ1-5; a possible D gene is TRBD1 (6 bases). The CDR3 runs 16 residues. The V end lost 6 bases, the J end lost 5 bases, and 20 bases lay between the germline ends. The CDR3: CASSPGGGPPYQPQHF. For the CDR3, the DNA is TGTGCCAGCAGCCCGGGAGGGGGGCCCCCCTATCAGCCCCAGCATTTT.

There are many counts of this clonotype. The chain is built from TRBV20-1 and TRBJ1-1; tentative D call: TRBD1 (5 bases). The germline CDR1 and CDR2 sequences are DFQATT and SNEGSKA (reference sequence). The CDR3 has 14 residues. V was shortened by 3 bases and J by 8 bases, with 19 bases between the two germline ends. CDR3 bases: TGCAGTGCTAGTCGGGACTCTCAGAAGGCAGAAGCTTTCTTT. Translated, it gives CSASRDSQKAEAFF.

As regards this clonotype: A much larger clone sits a single nucleotide away, making a read error possible. V usage is TRBV7-2 and J usage is TRBJ2-3, with D possibly being TRBD2 (5 bases). The better agreement between TRBJ2-5 and the DNA end casts doubt on the J call. The CDR3 length is 14 residues. Germline V gene sequence: CDR1 SGHTA, CDR2 FQGNSA. Written as DNA, the CDR3 is TGTGCCAGCAGCTTTGTAGCGACCGGAGAGACCCAGTACTTC. Its protein product is CASSFVATGETQYF.

Turning to this clonotype: One junction end disagrees with the germline gene, perhaps due to a read error. The CDR3 sequence is CASSRGATWELFF. CDR3 in DNA: TGTGCCAGCAGCAGGGGGGCCACCTGGGAGCTGTTTTTT. The genes are TRBV11-3 and TRBJ2-2; D may be TRBD1 or TRBD2 (6 bases each). CDR3 length equals 13 residues. CDR1 and CDR2 from the germline V gene are SGHNT and YENEEA.

J is TRBJ1-6 and V is TRBV9; D gene uncertain. Between the trimmed V and J ends, which lost 3 bases and 6 bases, there was a span of 4 bases. Germline V gene data show CDR1 as SGDLS and CDR2 as YYNGEE. This CDR3 spans 12 amino acids. In DNA form, the CDR3 reads TGTGCCAGCAGCGGGGGTAATTCACCCCTCCACTTT. As protein: CASSGGNSPLHF.

This clonotype showed up many times. The rearrangement uses TRBV7-2 and TRBJ1-2; TRBD1 is a possible D gene (6 bases). Germline CDR1 SGHTA, CDR2 FQGNSA. This CDR3 contains 17 residues. V gave up 7 bases and J gave up 8 bases, with 29 bases separating them. CDR3 DNA: TGTGCCAGCACCGAGGGGGAGTACGGGGGACGAGTTAGAGGCTACACCTTC. Its protein is CASTEGEYGGRVRGYTF.

The sample holds many counts of this clonotype. V gene TRBV5-1 combines with J gene TRBJ1-2; 9 bases are shared with TRBD1. V shed 3 bases and J 4 bases; nucleotides not matched to a gene: 13. Germline CDR1 is SGHRS and CDR2 is YFSETQ. This CDR3 contains 17 residues. DNA of the CDR3: TGCGCCAGCAGCTCGGCCGTGACAGGGGGGCGTATCTATGGCTACACCTTC. Translation gives CASSSAVTGGRIYGYTF.

With regard to this clonotype: A much larger clone lies one base from this, so it may be a read error. The chain joins TRBV6-1 to TRBJ2-3, with D perhaps matching TRBD2 (6 bases). Trimming took 6 bases from V and 5 from J, leaving 12 bases between them. In germline, CDR1 is MNHNS, CDR2 SASEGT. This CDR3 contains 13 residues. The CDR3 bases are TGTGCCAGCAGCAATGGGGGGTTAGATACGCAGTATTTT. This translates into CASSNGGLDTQYF.

CDR3 residues: CATTDSPNYGYTF. For the CDR3, the DNA is TGTGCCACAACAGACAGTCCTAACTATGGCTACACCTTC. The chain links TRBV6-2 or TRBV6-3 to TRBJ1-2; possibly TRBD1 for D (5 bases). The CDR3 covers 13 residues. Trimming removed 10 bases from V and 0 bases from J, with 12 bases in between. CDR1 is MNHEY, CDR2 SVGEGT, per germline.

This clonotype was detected ten times or more. The rearrangement joins TRBV12-3 or TRBV12-4 to TRBJ2-1; 10 bases are shared with TRBD2. This CDR3 has 15 residues. The trim removed 6 bases at V and 4 bases at J, leaving 6 bases unmatched. The CDR3 loop reads CASSPTSGIYNEQFF. CDR3 nucleotides: TGTGCCAGCAGCCCTACTAGCGGGATTTACAATGAGCAGTTCTTC.

The V call is TRBV6-1, the J call TRBJ1-5; D call uncertain. This CDR3 is built from 12 residues. Trimming removed 0 bases from V and 10 bases from J, with 7 bases in between. Germline assignment: CDR1 MNHNS and CDR2 SASEGT. CDR3 coding DNA: TGTGCCAGCAGTGAAGCGCGTCTACCCCAGCATTTT. Encoded protein: CASSEARLPQHF.

This clonotype has at least ten counts. This sequence joins TRBV20-1 and TRBJ2-1; no clear D gene. The germline V gene has CDR1 DFQATT and CDR2 SNEGSKA (reference sequence). CDR3 length: 12 residues. V gave up 4 bases and J gave up 7 bases, with 11 bases separating them. Here the CDR3 DNA reads TGCAGTGCTAATGACTCTGGGAATGAGCAGTTCTTC. Residues: CSANDSGNEQFF.

V usage is TRBV20-1 and J usage is TRBJ1-1, with 7 bases that match TRBD1. Germline CDR1 DFQATT, CDR2 SNEGSKA (reference sequence). This CDR3 region has 13 residues. In DNA form, the CDR3 reads TGCACCGCTCCACAGGGGCCGGGGACTGAAGCTTTCTTT. This translates into CTAPQGPGTEAFF.

This clonotype showed up many times. The chain carries TRBV7-8 and TRBJ2-5; weak D call: TRBD1 (5 bases). Trimming removed 3 bases at V and 5 bases at J, with 16 bases between. Germline CDR1 is SGHVS and CDR2 is FQNEAQ. The CDR3 consists of 15 residues. The CDR3 protein is CASSFFVRGFETQYF. CDR3 coding DNA: TGTGCCAGCAGCTTTTTCGTTAGGGGATTTGAGACCCAGTACTTC.